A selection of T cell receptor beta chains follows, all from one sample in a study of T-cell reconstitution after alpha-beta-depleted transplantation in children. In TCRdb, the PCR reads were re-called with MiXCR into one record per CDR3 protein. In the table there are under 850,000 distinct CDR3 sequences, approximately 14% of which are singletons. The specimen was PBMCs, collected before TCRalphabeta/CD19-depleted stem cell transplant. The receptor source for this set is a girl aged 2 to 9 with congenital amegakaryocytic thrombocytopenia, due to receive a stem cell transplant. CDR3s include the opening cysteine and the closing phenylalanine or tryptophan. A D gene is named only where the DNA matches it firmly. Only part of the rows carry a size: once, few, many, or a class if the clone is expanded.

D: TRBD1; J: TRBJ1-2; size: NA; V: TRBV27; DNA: TGTGCCAGCAGCTCCTCAGACGGGACAGCCTATGGCTACACCTTC; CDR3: CASSSSDGTAYGYTF
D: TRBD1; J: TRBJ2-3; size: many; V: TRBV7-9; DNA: TGTGCCAGCAGCTTAACAGGGGAAGCGACAGATACGCAGTATTTT; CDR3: CASSLTGEATDTQYF
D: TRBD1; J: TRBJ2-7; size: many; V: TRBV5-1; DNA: TGCGCCAGCAGCTTTGGACTCGGGACAGGGGGCGCGGGCTACGAGCAGTACTTC; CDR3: CASSFGLGTGGAGYEQYF
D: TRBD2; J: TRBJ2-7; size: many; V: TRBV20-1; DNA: TGCAGTGCTAGAGATGCCCGGACTAGCGGGAGCTACGAGCAGTACTTC; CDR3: CSARDARTSGSYEQYF
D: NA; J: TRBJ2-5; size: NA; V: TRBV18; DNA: TGTGCCAGCTCACCCAATCAGGAGACCTCCCAGTACTTC; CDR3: CASSPNQETSQYF
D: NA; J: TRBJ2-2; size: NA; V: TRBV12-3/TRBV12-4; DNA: TGTGCCAGCTTGATGTCCCGGGGCGCGAACACCGGGGAGCTGTTTTTT; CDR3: CASLMSRGANTGELFF
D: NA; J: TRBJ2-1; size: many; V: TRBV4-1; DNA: TGCGCCAGCAGCCTCCAAGGACTGAAGGAGCAGTTCTTC; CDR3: CASSLQGLKEQFF
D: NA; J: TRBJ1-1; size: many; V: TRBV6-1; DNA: TGTGCCAGCACTCCCACCGGGCGGGGCAGCGGTACTGAAGCTTTCTTT; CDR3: CASTPTGRGSGTEAFF
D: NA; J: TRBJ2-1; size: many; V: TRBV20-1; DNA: TGCAGTGCAGGGGGGCGGACCTACAATGAGCAGTTCTTC; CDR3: CSAGGRTYNEQFF
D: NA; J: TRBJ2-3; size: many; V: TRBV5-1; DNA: TGCGCCAGCAGCTTTTGGATAGAGGACGATACGCAGTATTTT; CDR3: CASSFWIEDDTQYF
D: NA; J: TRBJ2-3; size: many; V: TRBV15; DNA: TGTGCCACCGGAAGGGATCGATACACAGATACGCAGTATTTT; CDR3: CATGRDRYTDTQYF
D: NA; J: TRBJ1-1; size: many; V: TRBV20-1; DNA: TGCAGTGCTAGACCTGATGACACTGAAGCTTTCTTT; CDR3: CSARPDDTEAFF
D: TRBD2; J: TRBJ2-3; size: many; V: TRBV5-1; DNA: TGCGCCAGCAGCCCAGCGGGAGTCCTTAGCACAGATACGCAGTATTTT; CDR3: CASSPAGVLSTDTQYF
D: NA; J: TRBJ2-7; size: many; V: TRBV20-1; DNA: TGCAGTGCTAGGGGACCGGACTCCTACGAGCAGTACTTC; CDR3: CSARGPDSYEQYF
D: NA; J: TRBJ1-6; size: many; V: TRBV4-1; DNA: TGCGCCAGCCCCCCAGGGGATAATTCACCCCTCCACTTT; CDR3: CASPPGDNSPLHF
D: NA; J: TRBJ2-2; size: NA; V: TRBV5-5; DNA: TGTGCCAGCAGCTTGGGGCTGTTGGACTTAACGAACACCGGGGAGCTGTTTTTT; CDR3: CASSLGLLDLTNTGELFF
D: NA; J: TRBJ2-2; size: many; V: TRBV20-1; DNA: TGCAGTGCTCTGTGGGGAGTGAACACCGGGGAGCTGTTTTTT; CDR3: CSALWGVNTGELFF
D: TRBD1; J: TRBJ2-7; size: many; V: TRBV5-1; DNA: TGCGCCAGCTCCTGGACAGGGCAAGCGCAGCAGTACTTC; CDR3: CASSWTGQAQQYF
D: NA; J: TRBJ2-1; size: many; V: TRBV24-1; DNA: TGTGCCACTCGGGGAGGCAATGAGCAGTTCTTC; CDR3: CATRGGNEQFF
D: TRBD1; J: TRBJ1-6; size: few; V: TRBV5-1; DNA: TGCGCCAGCAGCTCGAGACAGGGCGGGAGCTCCTATAATTCACCCCTCCACTTT; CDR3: CASSSRQGGSSYNSPLHF
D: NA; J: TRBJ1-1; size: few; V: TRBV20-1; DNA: TGCAGTGCTAGAGCCACAGAAAACACTGAAGCTTTCTTT; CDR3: CSARATENTEAFF
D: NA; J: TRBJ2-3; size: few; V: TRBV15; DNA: TGTGCCACCAGCAGAGCCAGCGACAGGGACTACACAGATACGCAGTATTTT; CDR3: CATSRASDRDYTDTQYF
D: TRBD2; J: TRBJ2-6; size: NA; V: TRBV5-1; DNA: TGCGCCAGCAGCTTGGACCCCCTAGCGGGAGGGGGGTCTGGGGCCAACGTCCTGACTTTC; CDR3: CASSLDPLAGGGSGANVLTF
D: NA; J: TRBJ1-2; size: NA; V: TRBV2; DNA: TGTGCCAGCAGTGACTCCGACACCCTCTATGGCTACACCTTC; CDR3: CASSDSDTLYGYTF
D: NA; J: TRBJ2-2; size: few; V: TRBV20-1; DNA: TGCAGTGCCAAGGCGGGCGGCACCGGGGAGCTGTTTTTT; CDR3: CSAKAGGTGELFF
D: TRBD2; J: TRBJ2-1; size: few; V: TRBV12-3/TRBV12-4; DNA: TGTGCCAGCAGTTCCCGGGGACTAGCGGGAGCGGGGTCCTACAATGAGCAGTTCTTC; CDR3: CASSSRGLAGAGSYNEQFF